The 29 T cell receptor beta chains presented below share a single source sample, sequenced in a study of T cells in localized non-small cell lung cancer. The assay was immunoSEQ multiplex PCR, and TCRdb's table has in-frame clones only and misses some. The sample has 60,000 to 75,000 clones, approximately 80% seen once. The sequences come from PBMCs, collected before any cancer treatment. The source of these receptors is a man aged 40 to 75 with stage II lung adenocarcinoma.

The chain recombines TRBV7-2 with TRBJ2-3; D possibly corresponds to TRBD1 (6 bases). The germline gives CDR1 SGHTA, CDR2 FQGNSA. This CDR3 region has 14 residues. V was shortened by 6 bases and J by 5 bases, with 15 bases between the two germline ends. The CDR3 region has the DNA TGTGCCAGCAGTACCCCTAGGGACATAGATACGCAGTATTTT. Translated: CASSTPRDIDTQYF.

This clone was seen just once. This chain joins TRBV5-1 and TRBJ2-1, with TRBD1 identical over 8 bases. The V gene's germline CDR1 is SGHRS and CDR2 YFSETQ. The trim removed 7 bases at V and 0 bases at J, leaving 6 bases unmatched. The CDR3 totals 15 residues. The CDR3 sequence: CASRGGQGSYNEQFF. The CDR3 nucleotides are TGCGCCAGCCGCGGTGGACAGGGCTCCTACAATGAGCAGTTCTTC. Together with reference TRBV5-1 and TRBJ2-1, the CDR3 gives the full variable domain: KAGVTQTPRYLIKTRGQQVTLSCSPISGHRSVSWYQQTPGQGLQFLFEYFSETQRNKGNFPGRFSGRQFSNSRSEMNVSTLELGDSALYLCASRGGQGSYNEQFFGPGTRLTVL.

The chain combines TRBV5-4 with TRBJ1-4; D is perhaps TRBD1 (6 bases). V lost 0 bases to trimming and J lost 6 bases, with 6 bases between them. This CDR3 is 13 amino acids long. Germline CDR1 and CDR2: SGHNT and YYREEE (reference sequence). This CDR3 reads CASSLAGDEKLFF. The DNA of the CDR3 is TGTGCCAGCAGCTTGGCAGGGGATGAAAAACTGTTTTTT.

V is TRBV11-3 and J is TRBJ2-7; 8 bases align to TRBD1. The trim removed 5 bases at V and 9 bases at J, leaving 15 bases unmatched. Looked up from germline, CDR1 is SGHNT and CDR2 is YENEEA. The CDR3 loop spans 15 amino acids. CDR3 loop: CASSQVGTGFTRQYF. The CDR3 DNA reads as TGTGCCAGCAGCCAGGTGGGGACAGGTTTTACGCGGCAGTACTTC.

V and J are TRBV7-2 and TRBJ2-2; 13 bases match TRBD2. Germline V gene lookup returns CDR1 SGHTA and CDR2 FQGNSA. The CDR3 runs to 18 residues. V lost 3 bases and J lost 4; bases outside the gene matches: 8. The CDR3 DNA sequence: TGTGCCAGCAGCTTTAGACTAGCGGGAGGAAGAAGCACCGGGGAGCTGTTTTTT. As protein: CASSFRLAGGRSTGELFF.

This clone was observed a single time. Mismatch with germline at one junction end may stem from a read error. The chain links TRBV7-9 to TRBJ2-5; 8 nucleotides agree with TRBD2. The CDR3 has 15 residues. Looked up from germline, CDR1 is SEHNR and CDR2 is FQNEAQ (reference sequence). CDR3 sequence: CASSLAGGGAETQYF. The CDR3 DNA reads TGTGCCAGCAGCCTAGCGGGTGGAGGGGCGGAGACCCAGTACTTC. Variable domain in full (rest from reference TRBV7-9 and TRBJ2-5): DTGVSQNPRHKITKRGQNVTFRCDPISEHNRLYWYRQTLGQGPEFLTYFQNEAQLEKSRLLSDRFSAERPKGSFSTLEIQRTEQGDSAMYLCASSLAGGGAETQYFGPGTRLLVL.

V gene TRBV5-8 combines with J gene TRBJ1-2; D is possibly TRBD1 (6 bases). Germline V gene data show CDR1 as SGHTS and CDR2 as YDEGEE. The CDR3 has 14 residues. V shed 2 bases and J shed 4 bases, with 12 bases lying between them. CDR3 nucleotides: TGTGCCAGCAGCTTCCAGGGGCTCGGCTATGGCTACACCTTC. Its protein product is CASSFQGLGYGYTF.

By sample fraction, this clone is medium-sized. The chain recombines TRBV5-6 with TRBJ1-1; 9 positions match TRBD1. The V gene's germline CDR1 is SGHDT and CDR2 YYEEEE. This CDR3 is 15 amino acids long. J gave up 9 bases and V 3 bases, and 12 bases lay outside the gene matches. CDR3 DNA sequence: TGTGCCAGCAGCTACAGGATGACCGACAGGGGGAAAGCTTTCTTT. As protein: CASSYRMTDRGKAFF.

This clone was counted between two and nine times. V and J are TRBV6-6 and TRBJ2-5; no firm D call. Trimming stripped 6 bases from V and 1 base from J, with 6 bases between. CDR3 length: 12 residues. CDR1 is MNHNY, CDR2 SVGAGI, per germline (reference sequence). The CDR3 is CASSWSQETQYF. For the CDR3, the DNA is TGTGCCAGCAGCTGGAGCCAAGAGACCCAGTACTTC.

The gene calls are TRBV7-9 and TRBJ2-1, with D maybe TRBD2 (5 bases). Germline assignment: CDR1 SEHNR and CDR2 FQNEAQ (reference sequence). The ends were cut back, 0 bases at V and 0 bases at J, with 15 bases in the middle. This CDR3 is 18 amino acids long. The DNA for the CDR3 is TGTGCCAGCAGCTTAGCAAGACTCGAGCGGTACTCCTACAATGAGCAGTTCTTC. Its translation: CASSLARLERYSYNEQFF. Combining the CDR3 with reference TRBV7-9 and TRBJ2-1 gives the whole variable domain DTGVSQNPRHKITKRGQNVTFRCDPISEHNRLYWYRQTLGQGPEFLTYFQNEAQLEKSRLLSDRFSAERPKGSFSTLEIQRTEQGDSAMYLCASSLARLERYSYNEQFFGPGTRLTVL.

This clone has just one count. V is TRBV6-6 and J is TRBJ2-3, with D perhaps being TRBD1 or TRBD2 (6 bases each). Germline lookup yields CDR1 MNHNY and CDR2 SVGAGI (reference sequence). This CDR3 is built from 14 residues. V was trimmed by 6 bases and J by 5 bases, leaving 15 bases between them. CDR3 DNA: TGTGCCAGCAGATCCAGGGGAGCGGGAGATACGCAGTATTTT. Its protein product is CASRSRGAGDTQYF.

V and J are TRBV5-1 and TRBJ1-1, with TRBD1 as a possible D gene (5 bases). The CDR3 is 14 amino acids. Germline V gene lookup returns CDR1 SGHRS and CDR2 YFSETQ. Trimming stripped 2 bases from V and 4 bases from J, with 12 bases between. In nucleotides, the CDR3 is TGCGCCAGCAGCTTAATGACAGCGGTCACTGAAGCTTTCTTT. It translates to CASSLMTAVTEAFF.

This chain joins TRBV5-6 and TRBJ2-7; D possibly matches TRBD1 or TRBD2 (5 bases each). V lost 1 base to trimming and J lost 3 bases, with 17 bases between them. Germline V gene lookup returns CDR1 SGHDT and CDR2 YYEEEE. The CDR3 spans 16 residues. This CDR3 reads CASSLYRRPGSYEQYF. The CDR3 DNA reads TGTGCCAGCAGCTTGTATCGGCGGCCAGGGAGCTACGAGCAGTACTTC.

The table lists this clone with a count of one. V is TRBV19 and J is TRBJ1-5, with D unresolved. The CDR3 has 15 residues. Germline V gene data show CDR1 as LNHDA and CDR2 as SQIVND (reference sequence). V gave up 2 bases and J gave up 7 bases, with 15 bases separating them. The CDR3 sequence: CASSIMLGKGQPQHF. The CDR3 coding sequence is TGTGCCAGTAGTATAATGTTGGGAAAGGGACAGCCCCAGCATTTT.

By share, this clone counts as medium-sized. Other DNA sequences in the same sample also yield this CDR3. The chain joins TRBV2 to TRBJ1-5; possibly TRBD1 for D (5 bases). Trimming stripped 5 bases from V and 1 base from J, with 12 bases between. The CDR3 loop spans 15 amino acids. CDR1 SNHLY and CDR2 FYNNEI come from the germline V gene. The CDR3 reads CASSRAGASNQPQHF. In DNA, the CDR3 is TGTGCCAGCAGTCGGGCCGGGGCCAGCAATCAGCCCCAGCATTTT.

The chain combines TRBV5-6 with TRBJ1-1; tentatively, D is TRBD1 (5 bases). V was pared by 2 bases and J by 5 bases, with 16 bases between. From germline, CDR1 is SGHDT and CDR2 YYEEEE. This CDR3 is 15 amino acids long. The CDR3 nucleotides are TGTGCCAGCAGCTTATGGGGGGTCGTGAGGACTGAAGCTTTCTTT. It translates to CASSLWGVVRTEAFF.

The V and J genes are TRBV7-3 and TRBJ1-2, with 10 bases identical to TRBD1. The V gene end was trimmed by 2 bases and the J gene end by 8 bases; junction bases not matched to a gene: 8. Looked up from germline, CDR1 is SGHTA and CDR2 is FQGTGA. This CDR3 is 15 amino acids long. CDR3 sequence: CASSLHPGTGEGYTF. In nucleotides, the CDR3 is TGTGCCAGCAGCTTACATCCCGGGACAGGGGAGGGCTACACCTTC.

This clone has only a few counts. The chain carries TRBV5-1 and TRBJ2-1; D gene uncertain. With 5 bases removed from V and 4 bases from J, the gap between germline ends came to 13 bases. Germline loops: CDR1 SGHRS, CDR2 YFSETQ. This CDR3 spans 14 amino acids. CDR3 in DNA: TGCGCCAGCAGTGACGGAAACTTATACAATGAGCAGTTCTTC. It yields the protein CASSDGNLYNEQFF.

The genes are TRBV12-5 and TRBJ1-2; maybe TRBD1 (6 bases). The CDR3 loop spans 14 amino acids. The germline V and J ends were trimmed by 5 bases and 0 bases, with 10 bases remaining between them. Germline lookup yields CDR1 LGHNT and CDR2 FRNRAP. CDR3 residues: CASGLGHPNYGYTF. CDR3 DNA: TGTGCTAGTGGTCTGGGACACCCTAACTATGGCTACACCTTC. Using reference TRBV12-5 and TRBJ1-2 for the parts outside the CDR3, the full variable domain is DARVTQTPRHKVTEMGQEVTMRCQPILGHNTVFWYRQTMMQGLELLAYFRNRAPLDDSGMPKDRFSAEMPDATLATLKIQPSEPRDSAVYFCASGLGHPNYGYTFGSGTRLTVV.

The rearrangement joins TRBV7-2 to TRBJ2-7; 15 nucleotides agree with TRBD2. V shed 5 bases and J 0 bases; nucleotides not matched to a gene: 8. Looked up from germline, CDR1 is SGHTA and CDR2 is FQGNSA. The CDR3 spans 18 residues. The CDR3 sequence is CASSPRTSGRAFSYEQYF. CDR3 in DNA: TGTGCCAGCAGCCCGCGGACTAGCGGGAGGGCCTTCTCCTACGAGCAGTACTTC.

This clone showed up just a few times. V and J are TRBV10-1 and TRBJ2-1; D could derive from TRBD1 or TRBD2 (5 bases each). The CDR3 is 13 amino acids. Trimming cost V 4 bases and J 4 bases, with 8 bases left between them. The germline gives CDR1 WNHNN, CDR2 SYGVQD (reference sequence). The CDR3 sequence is CASSGQRYNEQFF. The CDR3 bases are TGCGCCAGCAGTGGACAGCGGTACAATGAGCAGTTCTTC.

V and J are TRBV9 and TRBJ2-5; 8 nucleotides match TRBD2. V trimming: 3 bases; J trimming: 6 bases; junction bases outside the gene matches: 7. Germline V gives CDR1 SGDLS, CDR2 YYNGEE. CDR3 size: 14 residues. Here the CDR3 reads CASSDSASGQTQYF. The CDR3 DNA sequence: TGTGCCAGCAGCGACTCCGCTAGCGGGCAGACCCAGTACTTC.

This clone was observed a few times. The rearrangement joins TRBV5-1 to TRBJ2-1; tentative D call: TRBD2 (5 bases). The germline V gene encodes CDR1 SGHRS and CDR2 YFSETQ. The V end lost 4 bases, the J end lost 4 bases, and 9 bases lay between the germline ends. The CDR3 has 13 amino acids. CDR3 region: CASSARTYNEQFF. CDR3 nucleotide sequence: TGCGCCAGCAGCGCCCGGACTTACAATGAGCAGTTCTTC.

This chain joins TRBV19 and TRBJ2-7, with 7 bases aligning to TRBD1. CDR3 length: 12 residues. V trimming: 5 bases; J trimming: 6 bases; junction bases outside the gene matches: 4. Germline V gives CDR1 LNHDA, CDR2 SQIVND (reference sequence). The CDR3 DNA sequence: TGTGCCAGTAGTTCAGGACAGGTCGAGCAGTACTTC. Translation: CASSSGQVEQYF.

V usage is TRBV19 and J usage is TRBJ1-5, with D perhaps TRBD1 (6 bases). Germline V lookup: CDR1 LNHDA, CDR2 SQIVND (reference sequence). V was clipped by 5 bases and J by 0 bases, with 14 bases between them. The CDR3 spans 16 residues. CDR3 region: CASSVGQPYSNQPQHF. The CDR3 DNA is TGTGCCAGTAGTGTTGGACAGCCGTATAGCAATCAGCCCCAGCATTTT.

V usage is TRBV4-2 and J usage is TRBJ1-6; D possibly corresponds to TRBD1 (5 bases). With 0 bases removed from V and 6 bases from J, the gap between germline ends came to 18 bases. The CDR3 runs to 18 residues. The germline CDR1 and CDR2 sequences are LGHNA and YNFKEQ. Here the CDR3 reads CASSQEGAWDGPNSPLHF. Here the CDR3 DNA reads TGTGCCAGCAGCCAAGAAGGTGCTTGGGACGGCCCTAATTCACCCCTCCACTTT.

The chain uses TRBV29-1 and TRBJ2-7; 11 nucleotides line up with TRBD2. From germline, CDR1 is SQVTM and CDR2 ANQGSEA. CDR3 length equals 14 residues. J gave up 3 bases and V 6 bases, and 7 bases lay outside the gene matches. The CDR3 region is CSVHPGTSGYEQYF. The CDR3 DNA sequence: TGCAGCGTACATCCCGGGACTAGCGGCTACGAGCAGTACTTC.

CDR3 protein: CASSLEQGGSNEQFF. In nucleotides, the CDR3 is TGCGCCAGCAGCTTGGAGCAGGGAGGGAGCAATGAGCAGTTCTTC. The genes are TRBV5-1 and TRBJ2-1; 7 positions agree with TRBD2. Trimming at V came to 0 bases and at J to 6 bases, leaving 6 bases not matched to a gene. Per the germline V gene, CDR1 is SGHRS and CDR2 is YFSETQ. This CDR3 region has 15 residues. Combining the CDR3 with reference TRBV5-1 and TRBJ2-1 gives the whole variable domain KAGVTQTPRYLIKTRGQQVTLSCSPISGHRSVSWYQQTPGQGLQFLFEYFSETQRNKGNFPGRFSGRQFSNSRSEMNVSTLELGDSALYLCASSLEQGGSNEQFFGPGTRLTVL.

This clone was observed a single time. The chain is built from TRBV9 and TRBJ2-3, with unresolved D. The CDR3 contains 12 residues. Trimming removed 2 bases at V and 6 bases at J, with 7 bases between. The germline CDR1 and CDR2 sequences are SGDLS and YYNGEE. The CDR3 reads CASSVGRDTQYF. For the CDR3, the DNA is TGTGCCAGCAGCGTGGGCCGGGATACGCAGTATTTT. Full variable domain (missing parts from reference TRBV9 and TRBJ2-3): DSGVTQTPKHLITATGQRVTLRCSPRSGDLSVYWYQQSLDQGLQFLIQYYNGEERAKGNILERFSAQQFPDLHSELNLSSLELGDSALYFCASSVGRDTQYFGPGTRLTVL.